One sample yielded the 16 T cell receptor beta chains listed below, sequenced in a study of blood T cell repertoires in COVID-19. Produced via immunoSEQ multiplex PCR; TCRdb's table is partial and in-frame only. The data contain 90,000 or so clones, roughly three quarters of them singletons. Sequences were obtained from peripheral blood. All receptors come from a human donor in a cohort sampled during active COVID-19.

This clone was counted a single time. The chain has TRBV5-6 and TRBJ1-1; 7 nucleotides line up with TRBD1. Germline loops: CDR1 SGHDT, CDR2 YYEEEE. After removal of 4 bases from V and 8 bases from J, the junction contained 5 bases not matched to a gene. The CDR3 totals 12 residues. CDR3 DNA: TGTGCCAGCAGCAAAGTGACAGGGGAAGCTTTCTTT. Translated, it gives CASSKVTGEAFF.

J is TRBJ2-7 and V is TRBV5-1; TRBD2 agrees at 8 bases. The CDR3 runs 14 residues. V lost 3 bases, J lost 5 bases, and 7 bases stayed unmatched. The germline V gene has CDR1 SGHRS and CDR2 YFSETQ. The CDR3 protein is CASSWPGLENEQYF. The CDR3 coding sequence is TGCGCCAGCAGCTGGCCGGGACTAGAGAACGAGCAGTACTTC.

The V call is TRBV30, the J call TRBJ2-7; TRBD2 matches at 7 bases. CDR3 length: 15 amino acids. From germline, CDR1 is GTSNPN and CDR2 SVGIG (reference sequence). The trim removed 4 bases at V and 1 base at J, leaving 10 bases unmatched. The CDR3 region has the DNA TGTGCCTGGACCCAAGGCAGCGGGATTTCCTACGAGCAGTACTTC. Residues: CAWTQGSGISYEQYF.

This chain uses TRBV3-1 (or the pseudogene TRBV3-2) with TRBJ2-5; 8 bases fit TRBD1. Germline assignment: CDR1 LGHDT and CDR2 YNNKEL (reference sequence). There are 11 residues in the CDR3. Losses at the gene ends were 11 bases for V and 5 bases for J; bases not matched to a gene: 4. The CDR3 is CAVGQVETQYF. CDR3 coding DNA: TGTGCCGTGGGACAGGTTGAGACCCAGTACTTC.

This clone has a count of ten or more. The chain is built from TRBV19 and TRBJ1-2; TRBD1 matches 7 bases. CDR1 and CDR2 from the germline V gene are LNHDA and SQIVND (reference sequence). CDR3 length equals 13 residues. The V and J ends lost 6 bases and 4 bases, in that order; junction bases with no gene match: 5. CDR3 bases: TGTGCCAGTAGGCCCGGGACAGTCTATGGCTACACCTTC. This encodes CASRPGTVYGYTF.

This chain joins TRBV19 and TRBJ2-7; 8 nucleotides match TRBD2. Germline values: CDR1 LNHDA, CDR2 SQIVND (reference sequence). V lost 6 bases, J lost 0 bases, and 7 bases stayed unmatched. CDR3 length equals 15 residues. CDR3 coding DNA: TGTGCCAGTAGCCCCGGACTAGCCCTCTCCTACGAGCAGTACTTC. Translated: CASSPGLALSYEQYF.

V is TRBV5-1 and J is TRBJ1-1; D ambiguous. The CDR3 has 15 residues. CDR1 is SGHRS, CDR2 YFSETQ, per germline. Trimming cost V 0 bases and J 1 base, with 10 bases left between them. The CDR3 loop is CASSLGGSENTEAFF. The CDR3 DNA sequence: TGCGCCAGCAGCTTGGGTGGCAGCGAGAACACTGAAGCTTTCTTT.

The table lists this clone with a few counts. V and J are TRBV27 and TRBJ2-7, with D perhaps TRBD2 (6 bases). There are 15 residues in the CDR3. Germline CDR1 and CDR2: MNHEY and SMNVEV (reference sequence). Between the trimmed V and J ends, which lost 8 bases and 5 bases, there was a span of 22 bases. The CDR3 DNA sequence: TGTGCCAGCCGCGAGGGGCAGGGAGGAGTTGACGAGCAGTACTTC. Translated, it gives CASREGQGGVDEQYF.

The chain couples TRBV12-5 to TRBJ2-1; D call uncertain. The V end was cut by 0 bases, the J end by 7 bases, with 10 bases between. The CDR3 length is 14 residues. The germline CDR1 and CDR2 sequences are LGHNT and FRNRAP. The CDR3 DNA reads as TGTGCTAGTGGTTTGGTAAACTGGTGGAATGAGCAGTTCTTC. Protein product: CASGLVNWWNEQFF.

This rearrangement joins TRBV6-1 to TRBJ1-1; TRBD1 matches 10 bases. Germline V gene lookup returns CDR1 MNHNS and CDR2 SASEGT. This CDR3 contains 16 residues. V lost 4 bases to trimming and J lost 1 base; unmatched junction nucleotides: 6. CDR3 residues: CASSAGTGVGNTEAFF. DNA for the CDR3: TGTGCCAGCAGTGCCGGGACAGGGGTGGGGAACACTGAAGCTTTCTTT.

The chain carries TRBV5-8 and TRBJ1-5, with D tentatively TRBD1 (6 bases). The germline V gene has CDR1 SGHTS and CDR2 YDEGEE. V lost 0 bases and J lost 4, with 11 bases in between. The length of the CDR3 is 15 residues. This chain's CDR3 is CASSLGGTQNQPQHF. The CDR3 nucleotides read TGTGCCAGCAGCTTGGGAGGGACACAAAATCAGCCCCAGCATTTT.

V is TRBV4-1 and J is TRBJ2-7; 7 nucleotides line up with TRBD1. The CDR3 totals 16 residues. CDR1 is MGHRA and CDR2 is YSYEKL in the germline V gene. V lost 0 bases and J lost 3; bases outside the gene matches: 8. CDR3 DNA: TGCGCCAGCAGCCAAGAATGGGGGACAGAAAACTACGAGCAGTACTTC. Translation gives CASSQEWGTENYEQYF.

CDR3 sequence (DNA): TGTGCCAGCAGTTCCTGGACTAGCGGGAGGGCCACCCAAAAAAACATTCAGTACTTC. It encodes CASSSWTSGRATQKNIQYF. This rearrangement joins TRBV28 to TRBJ2-4; TRBD2 agrees at 15 bases. CDR3 length: 19 amino acids. Germline V gene sequence: CDR1 MDHEN, CDR2 SYDVKM. The ends lost 4 bases at V and 4 bases at J; junction bases unmatched: 11.

V gene TRBV2 combines with J gene TRBJ2-7; 9 positions match TRBD2. Germline V CDR1 and CDR2: SNHLY, FYNNEI. V shed 6 bases, J shed 3 bases, and the junction held 6 bases outside the gene matches. The CDR3 spans 14 residues. The CDR3 DNA reads as TGTGCCAGCAGGAAGACTAGCGGATACTACGAGCAGTACTTC. Its translation is CASRKTSGYYEQYF.

The CDR3 DNA follows: TGTGCCAGCAGCCAAGACTGGGCTAGCGCCCACAATGAGCAGTTCTTC. It translates to CASSQDWASAHNEQFF. The V and J genes are TRBV14 and TRBJ2-1; D may be TRBD2 (6 bases). CDR1 is SGHDN, CDR2 FVKESK, per germline. V lost 0 bases and J lost 5, with 14 bases in between. This CDR3 has 16 amino acids.

The chain combines TRBV28 with TRBJ2-5, with D tentatively TRBD2 (5 bases). V shed 3 bases and J shed 5 bases, with 16 bases lying between them. CDR1 and CDR2 from the germline V gene are MDHEN and SYDVKM. The CDR3 totals 15 residues. Here the CDR3 reads CASSFSREAGETQYF. In nucleotides, the CDR3 is TGTGCCAGCAGTTTTTCCCGGGAAGCCGGGGAGACCCAGTACTTC.